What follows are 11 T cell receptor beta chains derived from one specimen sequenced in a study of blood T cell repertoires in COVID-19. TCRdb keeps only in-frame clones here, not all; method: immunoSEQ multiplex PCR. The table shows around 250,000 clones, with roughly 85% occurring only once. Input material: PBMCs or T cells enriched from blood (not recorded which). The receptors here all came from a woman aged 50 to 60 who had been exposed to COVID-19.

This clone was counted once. Here the CDR3 DNA reads TGTGCCAGCAGTCCCGGGGGGCAAGAGACCCAGTACTTC. This sequence encodes CASSPGGQETQYF. The chain links TRBV12-3 or TRBV12-4 to TRBJ2-5; TRBD2 aligns across 7 bases. V lost 5 bases and J lost 2; bases outside the gene matches: 2. This CDR3 has 13 residues.

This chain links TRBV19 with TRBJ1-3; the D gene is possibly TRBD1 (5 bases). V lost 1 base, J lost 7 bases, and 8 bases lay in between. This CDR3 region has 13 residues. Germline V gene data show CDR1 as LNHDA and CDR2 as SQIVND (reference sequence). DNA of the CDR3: TGTGCCAGTAGTATAGGGACAAGGAACACCATATATTTT. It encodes CASSIGTRNTIYF.

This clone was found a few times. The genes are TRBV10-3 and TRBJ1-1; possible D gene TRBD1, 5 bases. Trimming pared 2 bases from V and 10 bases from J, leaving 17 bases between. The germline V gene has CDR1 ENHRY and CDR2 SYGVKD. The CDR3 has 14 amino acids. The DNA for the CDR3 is TGTGCCATCAGTGAGAGGAGTCAGGGAAGGGGAGCTTTCTTT. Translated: CAISERSQGRGAFF.

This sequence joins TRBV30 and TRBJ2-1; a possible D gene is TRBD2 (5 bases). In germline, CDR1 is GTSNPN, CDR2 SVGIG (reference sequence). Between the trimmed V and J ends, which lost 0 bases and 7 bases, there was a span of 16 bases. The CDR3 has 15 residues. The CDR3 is CAWSVTTPSRNEQFF. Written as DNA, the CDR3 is TGTGCCTGGAGTGTGACTACTCCTAGCCGGAATGAGCAGTTCTTC.

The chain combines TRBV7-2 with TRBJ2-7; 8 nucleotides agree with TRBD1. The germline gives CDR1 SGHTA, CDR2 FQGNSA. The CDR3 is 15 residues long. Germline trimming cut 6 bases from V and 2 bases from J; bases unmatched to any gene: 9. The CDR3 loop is CASSHVGQGTYEQYF. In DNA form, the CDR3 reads TGTGCCAGCAGTCACGTTGGACAGGGCACCTACGAGCAGTACTTC.

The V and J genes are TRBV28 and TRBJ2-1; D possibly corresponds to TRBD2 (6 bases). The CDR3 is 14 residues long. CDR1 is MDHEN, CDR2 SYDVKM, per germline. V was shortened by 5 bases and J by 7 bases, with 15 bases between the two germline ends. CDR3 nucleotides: TGTGCCAGCAGTGAAACCGGGACTTCTAATGAGCAGTTCTTC. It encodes CASSETGTSNEQFF.

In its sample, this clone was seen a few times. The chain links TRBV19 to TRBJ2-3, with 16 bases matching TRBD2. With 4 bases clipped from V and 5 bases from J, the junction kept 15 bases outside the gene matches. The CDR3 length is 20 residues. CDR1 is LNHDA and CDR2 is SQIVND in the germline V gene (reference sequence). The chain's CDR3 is CASSRTAGTSGGAMEDTQYF. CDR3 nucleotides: TGTGCCAGTAGTAGGACGGCCGGGACTAGCGGGGGGGCCATGGAAGATACGCAGTATTTT.

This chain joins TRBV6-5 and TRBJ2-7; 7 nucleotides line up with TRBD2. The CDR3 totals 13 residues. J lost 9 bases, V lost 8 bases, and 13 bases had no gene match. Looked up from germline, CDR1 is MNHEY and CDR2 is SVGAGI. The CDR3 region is CASGGPEGGSQYF. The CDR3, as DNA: TGTGCCAGCGGCGGTCCGGAGGGAGGGTCGCAGTACTTC.

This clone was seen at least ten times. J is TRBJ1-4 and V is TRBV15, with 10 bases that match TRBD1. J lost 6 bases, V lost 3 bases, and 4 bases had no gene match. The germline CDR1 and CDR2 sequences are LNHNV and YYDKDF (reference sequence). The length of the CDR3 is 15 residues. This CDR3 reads CATSSPGTGDEKLFF. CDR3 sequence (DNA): TGTGCCACCAGCAGCCCCGGGACAGGGGATGAAAAACTGTTTTTT.

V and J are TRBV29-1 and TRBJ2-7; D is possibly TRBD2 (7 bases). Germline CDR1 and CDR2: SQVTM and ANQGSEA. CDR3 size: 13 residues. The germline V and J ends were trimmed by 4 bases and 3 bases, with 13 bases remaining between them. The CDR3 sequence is CSVVAGAIYEQYF. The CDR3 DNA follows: TGCAGCGTTGTGGCGGGGGCCATCTACGAGCAGTACTTC.

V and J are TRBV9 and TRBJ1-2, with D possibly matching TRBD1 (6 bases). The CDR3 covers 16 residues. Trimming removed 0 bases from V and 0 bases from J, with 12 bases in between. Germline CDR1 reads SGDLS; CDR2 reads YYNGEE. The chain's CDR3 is CASSVEGGSPNYGYTF. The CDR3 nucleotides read TGTGCCAGCAGCGTAGAGGGGGGGTCGCCTAACTATGGCTACACCTTC.